This TCR beta chain was recorded in a study of cytomegalovirus exposure and HLA in healthy donors. Of note for this clone: Other nucleotide sequences from this sample produce the same CDR3.

Germline assignment: CDR1 LGHNA and CDR2 YSLEER. This CDR3 spans 15 amino acids. V dropped 1 base and J dropped 1 base, with 8 bases sitting between them. With 60 Vbeta and 13 Jbeta primers, the PCR was carried out. The assay was immunoSEQ multiplex PCR, and TCRdb's table has in-frame clones only and misses some. Among under 150,000 clones listed, 82% were seen once. Sequenced: PBMCs. The TCR was taken from a male donor in good health and CMV-seronegative. The chain uses TRBV4-3 and TRBJ2-1; no clear D gene. DNA for the CDR3: TGCGCCAGCAGCCAAGTAAGGAGTTCCTACAATGAGCAGTTCTTC. This gives the protein CASSQVRSSYNEQFF.